The 19 T cell receptor beta chains below all came from one sample that was sequenced in a study of Ad26.COV2.S vaccination and SARS-CoV-2 variants. The method was immunoSEQ multiplex PCR; TCRdb's version includes in-frame clones alone and lacks a portion of them. The table lists hundreds of thousands of clones, about 91% of them singletons. Sequencing was performed on peripheral blood, taken after recovery from COVID-19. Every receptor here comes from a human donor who had recovered from COVID-19.

The chain has TRBV11-2 and TRBJ2-2; TRBD2 is a possible D gene (5 bases). CDR3 length: 14 residues. Trimming left V 5 bases short and J 4 bases short, with 11 bases between. Germline V gene data show CDR1 as SGHAT and CDR2 as FQNNGV. The CDR3 spells CASSGSGFTGELFF. CDR3 nucleotides: TGTGCCAGCAGCGGAAGCGGTTTCACCGGGGAGCTGTTTTTT.

The V and J genes are TRBV5-5 and TRBJ2-5; D is tentatively TRBD1 or TRBD2 (5 bases each). The CDR3 covers 15 residues. V shed 0 bases and J shed 5 bases, with 14 bases lying between them. Germline V gene sequence: CDR1 SGHKS, CDR2 YYEKEE (reference sequence). Written as DNA, the CDR3 is TGTGCCAGCAGCTTGGCGGCCAGGGAGTGGGAGACCCAGTACTTC. This sequence encodes CASSLAAREWETQYF.

This rearrangement joins TRBV15 to TRBJ1-5; 7 bases map to TRBD1. After removal of 9 bases from V and 2 bases from J, the junction contained 7 bases not matched to a gene. The CDR3 sequence is 14 residues long. Germline V gene data show CDR1 as LNHNV and CDR2 as YYDKDF (reference sequence). In DNA, the CDR3 is TGTGCCACGCGACAGGGCATGGGCAATCAGCCCCAGCATTTT. It yields the protein CATRQGMGNQPQHF. Variable domain in full (rest from reference TRBV15 and TRBJ1-5): DAMVIQNPRYQVTQFGKPVTLSCSQTLNHNVMYWYQQKSSQAPKLLFHYYDKDFNNEADTPDNFQSRRPNTSFCFLDIRSPGLGDTAMYLCATRQGMGNQPQHFGDGTRLSIL.

As DNA, the CDR3 is TGTGCCAGCAGCCAAGTCGATGGCTACGAGCAGTACTTC. Protein: CASSQVDGYEQYF. The chain has TRBV3-1 (or the pseudogene TRBV3-2) and TRBJ2-7; no definite D call. This CDR3 region has 13 residues. The ends were cut back, 1 base at V and 3 bases at J, with 7 bases in the middle. In germline, CDR1 is LGHDT, CDR2 YNNKEL (reference sequence).

The chain joins TRBV12-3 or TRBV12-4 to TRBJ2-3; D remains ambiguous. The CDR3 covers 12 residues. Trimming removed 6 bases at V and 2 bases at J, with 6 bases between. The CDR3 sequence: CASSSLTDTQYF. The CDR3 DNA sequence: TGTGCCAGCAGCTCCCTCACAGATACGCAGTATTTT.

J is TRBJ1-2 and V is TRBV18; D gene uncertain. The CDR3 is 12 amino acids. CDR1 KGHSH and CDR2 LQKENI come from the germline V gene. With 2 bases removed from V and 6 bases from J, the gap between germline ends came to 7 bases. The CDR3: CASSPAGDGYTF. CDR3 bases: TGTGCCAGCTCACCAGCGGGAGATGGCTACACCTTC.

V gene TRBV29-1 combines with J gene TRBJ1-1; 7 nucleotides line up with TRBD1. This CDR3 comprises 17 residues. CDR1 SQVTM and CDR2 ANQGSEA come from the germline V gene. Trimming at V came to 0 bases and at J to 1 base, leaving 11 bases not matched to a gene. For the CDR3, the DNA is TGCAGCGTTGAAGAGGAGGGGACAGCCCATGGGAACACTGAAGCTTTCTTT. The encoded protein is CSVEEEGTAHGNTEAFF.

The chain combines TRBV5-4 with TRBJ2-4; a possible D gene is TRBD2 (5 bases). The CDR3 sequence is 16 residues long. The V end was cut by 3 bases, the J end by 0 bases, with 13 bases between. Germline V gene lookup returns CDR1 SGHNT and CDR2 YYREEE (reference sequence). CDR3 nucleotide sequence: TGTGCCAGCAGCTCGGACTCCCTTACAGCCAAAAACATTCAGTACTTC. Its protein is CASSSDSLTAKNIQYF.

This sequence joins TRBV5-1 and TRBJ1-2; TRBD1 might be the D (5 bases). Trimming cost V 4 bases and J 2 bases, with 12 bases left between them. The CDR3 runs to 14 residues. Germline loops: CDR1 SGHRS, CDR2 YFSETQ. This CDR3 reads CASSPRRGNYGYTF. CDR3 DNA sequence: TGCGCCAGCAGCCCACGACGGGGGAACTATGGCTACACCTTC. The full variable domain, with the rest looked up from reference TRBV5-1 and TRBJ1-2, is KAGVTQTPRYLIKTRGQQVTLSCSPISGHRSVSWYQQTPGQGLQFLFEYFSETQRNKGNFPGRFSGRQFSNSRSEMNVSTLELGDSALYLCASSPRRGNYGYTFGSGTRLTVV.

The rearrangement joins TRBV5-4 to TRBJ2-3, with no clear D. Deletions cut 1 base from V and 2 bases from J, with 2 bases between. This CDR3 is built from 12 residues. Germline values: CDR1 SGHNT, CDR2 YYREEE (reference sequence). The CDR3, as DNA: TGTGCCAGCAGCTTGCCCACAGATACGCAGTATTTT. It encodes CASSLPTDTQYF.

The gene calls are TRBV7-8 and TRBJ1-2; D not certain. V was trimmed by 1 base and J by 7 bases, leaving 13 bases between them. The CDR3 totals 14 residues. CDR1 is SGHVS, CDR2 FQNEAQ, per germline. CDR3 nucleotide sequence: TGTGCCAGCAGCTTAGACACGGTTGTCGGTGGCTACACCTTC. It is translated as CASSLDTVVGGYTF.

V is TRBV7-3 and J is TRBJ2-7, with 9 bases that match TRBD1. The CDR3 consists of 16 residues. After removal of 4 bases from V and 1 base from J, the junction contained 8 bases not matched to a gene. The germline CDR1 and CDR2 sequences are SGHTA and FQGTGA. In nucleotides, the CDR3 is TGTGCCAGCAGCTGGACAGGGGAACAGGGATCCTACGAGCAGTACTTC. Protein sequence: CASSWTGEQGSYEQYF.

The chain has TRBV5-6 and TRBJ1-1; D is unclear. Per the germline V gene, CDR1 is SGHDT and CDR2 is YYEEEE. The CDR3 spans 14 residues. Trimming left V 3 bases short and J 1 base short, with 10 bases between. The CDR3 sequence: CASSWPTPNTEAFF. For the CDR3, the DNA is TGTGCCAGCAGCTGGCCGACTCCGAACACTGAAGCTTTCTTT.

V is TRBV10-1 and J is TRBJ2-1, with TRBD2 matching over 9 bases. The CDR3 has 15 amino acids. Germline-derived CDR1 and CDR2 are WNHNN and SYGVQD (reference sequence). V shed 3 bases and J 4 bases; nucleotides not matched to a gene: 4. CDR3 protein: CASSELSGGYNEQFF. CDR3 in DNA: TGCGCCAGCAGTGAACTAAGCGGGGGGTACAATGAGCAGTTCTTC.

This chain joins TRBV10-3 and TRBJ2-3; D call uncertain. This CDR3 is built from 13 residues. Germline V gene data show CDR1 as ENHRY and CDR2 as SYGVKD. Trimming took off 0 bases at V and 11 bases at J, with 12 bases between the two ends. CDR3 protein: CAISESIGMGQYF. In nucleotides, the CDR3 is TGTGCCATCAGTGAGTCGATCGGAATGGGGCAGTATTTT.

The genes are TRBV4-1 and TRBJ1-2, with 10 nucleotides matching TRBD1. CDR3 length equals 15 residues. V was clipped by 4 bases and J by 1 base; unmatched bases: 3. CDR1 is MGHRA and CDR2 is YSYEKL in the germline V gene. Here the CDR3 DNA reads TGCGCCAGCAGCCGCGGACAGGGGGGTAACTATGGCTACACCTTC. It is translated as CASSRGQGGNYGYTF.

The rearrangement uses TRBV7-9 and TRBJ2-3; the D gene is possibly TRBD1 (6 bases). CDR3 size: 14 residues. Trimming took off 5 bases at V and 4 bases at J, with 13 bases between the two ends. Per the germline V gene, CDR1 is SEHNR and CDR2 is FQNEAQ (reference sequence). This CDR3 is CASSRNGQPDTQYF. In DNA, the CDR3 is TGTGCCAGCAGCCGGAACGGACAGCCAGATACGCAGTATTTT.

The genes are TRBV7-9 and TRBJ2-1, with 15 bases lining up with TRBD2. J lost 8 bases, V lost 4 bases, and 9 bases had no gene match. The V gene's germline CDR1 is SEHNR and CDR2 FQNEAQ (reference sequence). The CDR3 is made up of 17 amino acids. CDR3 sequence: CASSYKSGTSGGHEQFF. The CDR3 DNA reads as TGTGCCAGCAGCTATAAGTCGGGGACTAGCGGGGGGCATGAGCAGTTCTTC.

This chain uses TRBV25-1 with TRBJ1-2; 7 bases are a match to TRBD1. From germline, CDR1 is MGHDK and CDR2 SYGVNS. Unmatched junction bases numbered 3, after V lost 5 bases and J lost 6 bases. The CDR3 sequence is 12 residues long. The CDR3 bases are TGTGCCAGCAGTCCGACAGGGAATGGCTACACCTTC. Protein: CASSPTGNGYTF.